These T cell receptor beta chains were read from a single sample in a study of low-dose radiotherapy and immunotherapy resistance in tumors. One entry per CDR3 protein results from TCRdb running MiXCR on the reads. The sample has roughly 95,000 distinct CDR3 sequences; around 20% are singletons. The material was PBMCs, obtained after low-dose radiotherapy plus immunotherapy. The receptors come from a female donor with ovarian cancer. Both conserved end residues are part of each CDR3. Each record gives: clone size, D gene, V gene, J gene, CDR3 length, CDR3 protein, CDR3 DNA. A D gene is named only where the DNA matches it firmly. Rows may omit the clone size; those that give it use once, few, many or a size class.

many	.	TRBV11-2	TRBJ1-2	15	CASSLVEEWNYGYTF	TGTGCCAGCAGCTTAGTGGAGGAGTGGAACTATGGCTACACCTTC
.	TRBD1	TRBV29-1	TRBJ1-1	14	CSVVTGLMGTEAFF	TGCAGCGTGGTGACAGGGCTCATGGGCACTGAAGCTTTCTTT
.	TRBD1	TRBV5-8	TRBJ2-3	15	CASSSTGAYTDTQYF	TGTGCCAGCAGCTCGACAGGGGCGTACACAGATACGCAGTATTTT
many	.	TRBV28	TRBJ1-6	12	CASGEGASPLHF	TGTGCCAGCGGGGAGGGTGCTTCACCCCTCCACTTT
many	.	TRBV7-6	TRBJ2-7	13	CASSSDGLGEQYF	TGTGCCAGCAGCTCGGACGGCTTGGGTGAGCAGTACTTC
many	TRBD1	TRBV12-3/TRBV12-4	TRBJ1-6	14	CASSLTGNGSPLHF	TGTGCCAGCAGTTTGACAGGGAACGGTTCACCCCTCCACTTT
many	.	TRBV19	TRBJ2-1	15	CASSPRTSSYNEQFF	TGTGCCAGTAGTCCAAGGACGAGCTCCTACAATGAGCAGTTCTTC
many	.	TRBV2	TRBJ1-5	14	CASSPDGRNQPQHF	TGTGCCAGCAGTCCTGACGGACGCAATCAGCCCCAGCATTTT
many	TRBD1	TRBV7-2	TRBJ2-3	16	CASSYTGAGGTDTQYF	TGTGCCAGCAGCTATACCGGGGCAGGGGGAACAGATACGCAGTATTTT
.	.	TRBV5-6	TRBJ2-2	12	CASGFGAGELFF	TGTGCCAGCGGCTTTGGGGCCGGGGAGCTGTTTTTT
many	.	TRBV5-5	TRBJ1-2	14	CASSLEYSSYGYTF	TGTGCCAGCAGCTTGGAGTACAGCAGCTATGGCTACACCTTC
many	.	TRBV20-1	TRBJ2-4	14	CSASPGVSKNIQYF	TGCAGTGCTAGCCCGGGGGTTTCGAAAAACATTCAGTACTTC
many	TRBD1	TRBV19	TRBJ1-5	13	CASSRGQYQPQHF	TGTGCCAGTAGTCGGGGACAGTATCAGCCCCAGCATTTT
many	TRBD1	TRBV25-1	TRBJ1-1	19	CASSDYSGQGFGMNTEAFF	TGTGCCAGCAGTGACTACTCGGGACAGGGATTTGGGATGAACACTGAAGCTTTCTTT
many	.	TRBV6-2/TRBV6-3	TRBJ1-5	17	CASSYLGRGTSNQPQHF	TGTGCCAGCAGTTACTTGGGACGAGGGACAAGCAATCAGCCCCAGCATTTT
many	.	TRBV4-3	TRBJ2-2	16	CASSQRSSSNTGELFF	TGCGCCAGCAGCCAACGCTCCTCGTCGAACACCGGGGAGCTGTTTTTT
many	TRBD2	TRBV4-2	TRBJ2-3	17	CASSRASGGRNTDTQYF	TGTGCCAGCAGCCGGGCCAGCGGGGGGCGGAACACAGATACGCAGTATTTT
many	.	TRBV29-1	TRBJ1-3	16	CSVEDRDGSSGNTIYF	TGCAGCGTTGAAGACCGGGACGGCAGCTCTGGAAACACCATATATTTT
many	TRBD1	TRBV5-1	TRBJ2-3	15	CASSLGRQGTDTQYF	TGCGCCAGCAGCTTGGGGCGACAGGGTACAGATACGCAGTATTTT
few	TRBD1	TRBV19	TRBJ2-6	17	CASSEGTGVIWANVLTF	TGTGCCAGTAGCGAAGGGACAGGGGTTATCTGGGCCAACGTCCTGACTTTC
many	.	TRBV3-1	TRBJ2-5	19	CASSQEFGGLGDCQETQYF	TGTGCCAGCAGCCAAGAGTTTGGGGGTTTAGGGGATTGTCAAGAGACCCAGTACTTC
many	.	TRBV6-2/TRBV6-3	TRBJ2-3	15	CASSEIAGGTDTQYF	TGTGCCAGCAGTGAAATAGCAGGGGGCACAGATACGCAGTATTTT
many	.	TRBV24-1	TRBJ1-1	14	CATSDWTANTEAFF	TGTGCCACCAGTGATTGGACTGCGAACACTGAAGCTTTCTTT
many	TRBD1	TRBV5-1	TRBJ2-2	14	CASTEGAGTGELFF	TGCGCCAGCACAGAGGGGGCGGGCACCGGGGAGCTGTTTTTT
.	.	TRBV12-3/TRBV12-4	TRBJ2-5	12	CATSNLSETQYF	TGTGCCACCTCAAACCTTAGTGAGACCCAGTACTTC
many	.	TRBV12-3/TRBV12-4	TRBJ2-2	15	CASSFNRPNTGELFF	TGTGCCAGCAGTTTTAACAGACCGAACACCGGGGAGCTGTTTTTT
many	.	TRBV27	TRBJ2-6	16	CASSSPINSGANVLTF	TGTGCCAGCAGTTCACCTATTAACTCTGGGGCCAACGTCCTGACTTTC
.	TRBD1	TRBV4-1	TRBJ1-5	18	CASSQDRRDRGLSQPQHF	TGCGCCAGCAGCCAAGACCGCCGGGACAGGGGATTGAGTCAGCCCCAGCATTTT
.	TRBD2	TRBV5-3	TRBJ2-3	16	CASSHRGLAGTDTQYF	TGTGCCAGCAGTCATAGGGGGCTAGCGGGAACAGATACGCAGTATTTT
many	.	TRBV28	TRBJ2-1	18	CASSEFPTPLSSYNEQFF	TGTGCCAGCAGTGAGTTTCCCACCCCTTTAAGCTCCTACAATGAGCAGTTCTTC
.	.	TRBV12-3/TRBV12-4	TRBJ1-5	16	CASSSTSGTRSQPQHF	TGTGCCAGCAGTTCAACCTCCGGGACAAGGTCTCAGCCCCAGCATTTT
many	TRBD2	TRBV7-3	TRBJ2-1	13	CASSLLTSGEQFF	TGTGCCAGCAGCTTACTGACTAGCGGGGAGCAGTTCTTC
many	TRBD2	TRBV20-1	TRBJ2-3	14	CSALLAGGPDTQYF	TGCAGTGCTTTACTAGCGGGGGGCCCAGATACGCAGTATTTT
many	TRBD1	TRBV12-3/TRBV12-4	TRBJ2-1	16	CASSRGQGRYYNEQFF	TGTGCCAGCAGCAGAGGACAGGGACGATACTACAATGAGCAGTTCTTC
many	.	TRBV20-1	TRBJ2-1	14	CSASRESSYNEQFF	TGCAGTGCTAGTCGGGAGAGCTCCTACAATGAGCAGTTCTTC
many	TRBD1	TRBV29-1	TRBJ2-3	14	CSVSGQGFTDTQYF	TGCAGCGTCTCGGGACAGGGGTTCACAGATACGCAGTATTTT
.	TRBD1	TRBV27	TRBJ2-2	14	CASSRTGNTGELFF	TGTGCCAGCAGCAGGACAGGGAACACCGGGGAGCTGTTTTTT
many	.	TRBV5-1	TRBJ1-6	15	CASSLVWDANSPLHF	TGCGCCAGCAGCTTGGTCTGGGATGCAAATTCACCCCTCCACTTT
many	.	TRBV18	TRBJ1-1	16	CASSNTGGGMNTEAFF	TGTGCCAGCTCAAACACAGGCGGGGGCATGAACACTGAAGCTTTCTTT
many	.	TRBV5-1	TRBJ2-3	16	CASSPYGRPSTDTQYF	TGCGCCAGCAGCCCTTACGGGCGACCTAGCACAGATACGCAGTATTTT
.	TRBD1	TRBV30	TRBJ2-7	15	CAWATGQGAMDEQYF	TGTGCCTGGGCAACTGGGCAGGGGGCTATGGACGAGCAGTACTTC
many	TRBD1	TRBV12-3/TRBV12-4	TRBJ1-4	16	CASSLTGTGANEKLFF	TGTGCCAGCAGTTTAACCGGGACAGGGGCTAATGAAAAACTGTTTTTT
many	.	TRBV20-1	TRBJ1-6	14	CSAPATVGNSPLHF	TGCAGTGCTCCCGCCACCGTGGGGAATTCACCCCTCCACTTT
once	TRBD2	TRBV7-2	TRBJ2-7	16	CASSLVVLAGAYEQYF	TGTGCCAGCAGCTTAGTGGTACTAGCGGGAGCCTACGAGCAGTACTTC
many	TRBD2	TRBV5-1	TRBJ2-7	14	CASRASGGVYEQYF	TGCGCCAGCCGAGCCAGCGGGGGTGTCTACGAGCAGTACTTC
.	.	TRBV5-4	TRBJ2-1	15	CASSRPGGDHNEQFF	TGTGCCAGCAGCCGGCCTGGGGGAGACCACAATGAGCAGTTCTTC
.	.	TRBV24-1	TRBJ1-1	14	CATSDTKRNTEAFF	TGTGCCACCAGTGATACTAAGAGGAACACTGAAGCTTTCTTT
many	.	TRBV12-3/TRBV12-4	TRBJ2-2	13	CASSLRGTGELFF	TGTGCCAGCAGTTTAAGGGGCACCGGGGAGCTGTTTTTT
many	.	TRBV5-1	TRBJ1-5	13	CASSLEGKQPQHF	TGCGCCAGCAGCTTGGAGGGAAAGCAGCCCCAGCATTTT
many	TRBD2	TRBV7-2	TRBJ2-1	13	CASSLALAGGAFF	TGTGCCAGCAGCTTAGCGCTAGCGGGAGGGGCGTTCTTC
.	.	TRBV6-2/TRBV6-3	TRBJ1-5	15	CASSRPGRGNQPQHF	TGTGCCAGCAGTCGACCAGGGAGGGGCAATCAGCCCCAGCATTTT
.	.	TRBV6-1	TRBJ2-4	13	CASSRGVENIQYF	TGTGCCAGCAGCCGTGGGGTCGAAAACATTCAGTACTTC
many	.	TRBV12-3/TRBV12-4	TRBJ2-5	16	CASSFSLRDSGETQYF	TGTGCCAGCAGTTTTTCGTTGAGGGACTCGGGGGAGACCCAGTACTTC